This T cell receptor (beta chain) came from a study of shared clonotypes between healthy human individuals. CDR1 and CDR2 (germline): LNHNV, YYDKDF (reference sequence). Deletions cut 3 bases from V and 3 bases from J, with 9 bases between. CDR3 length: 13 amino acids. Donors, without exception, were Caucasian adults residing in Nashville, Tennessee. The study, taken as a whole, reports: Unshared clonotypes carried lower generation probabilities than those common to all four donors. Naive CD4 clonotypes overlapped across a few donors at approximately 5%. The study generally estimated greater richness for naive than memory subsets.

This clone was seen once. Its specificity is unknown. Libraries were prepared by immunoSEQ multiplex PCR; TCRdb keeps only in-frame clonotypes and omits some of them. The top ten clones hold approximately 0.95% of a sample with approximately 1,000,000 clones, 70% to 85% of them seen once. The V gene is TRBV15, the J gene TRBJ2-7; no clear D gene. The source of this sequence is a man between 18 and 35 years old in good health. Some clones in this sample may be carry-over from other donors' samples. Sample: memory CD4+ T cells from PBMCs. Subset indicated: CD45RA-negative fraction. This CDR3 reads CATSSTIFYEQYF. The DNA of the CDR3 is TGTGCCACCAGCAGTACTATTTTCTACGAGCAGTACTTC.